What follows are 19 T cell receptor beta chains derived from one specimen sequenced in a study of cytomegalovirus exposure and HLA in healthy donors. Libraries were prepared by immunoSEQ multiplex PCR; TCRdb keeps only in-frame clonotypes and omits some of them. Of 150,000 to 200,000 clones in the sample, around nine tenths are singletons; the top ten hold more than 1.3%. The sample was PBMCs. These receptors came from a woman in her twenties or thirties in good health and CMV-seronegative.

The rearrangement links TRBV7-7 to TRBJ2-1, with 9 bases lining up with TRBD2. This CDR3 region has 14 residues. Germline lookup yields CDR1 SSHAT and CDR2 FNYEAQ (reference sequence). Trimming at V came to 6 bases and at J to 4 bases, leaving 4 bases not matched to a gene. The CDR3 region is CASSRAGGYNEQFF. CDR3 nucleotides: TGTGCCAGCAGTCGGGCGGGGGGGTACAATGAGCAGTTCTTC. Drawing the rest from reference TRBV7-7 and TRBJ2-1, the complete variable domain is GAGVSQSPRYKVTKRGQDVTLRCDPISSHATLYWYQQALGQGPEFLTYFNYEAQPDKSGLPSDRFSAERPEGSISTLTIQRTEQRDSAMYRCASSRAGGYNEQFFGPGTRLTVL.

The V and J genes are TRBV18 and TRBJ2-3, with 14 positions matching TRBD2. This CDR3 contains 18 residues. The V segment lost 1 base and the J segment 5 bases; nucleotides outside the gene matches: 8. The V gene's germline CDR1 is KGHSH and CDR2 LQKENI. The CDR3 is CASSPLSPTSGGGDTQYF. The CDR3 DNA reads TGTGCCAGCTCACCACTATCCCCGACTAGCGGGGGGGGAGATACGCAGTATTTT.

The DNA of the CDR3 is TGTGCCAGCAGAGGGACAGGGGGAAGCGTAGAGACCCAGTACTTC. Its protein is CASRGTGGSVETQYF. V usage is TRBV2 and J usage is TRBJ2-5, with 11 bases fitting TRBD1. The CDR3 is 15 residues long. The germline gives CDR1 SNHLY, CDR2 FYNNEI. V shed 6 bases, J shed 4 bases, and the junction held 7 bases outside the gene matches.

J is TRBJ2-7 and V is TRBV27; 10 bases agree with TRBD2. The V and J ends lost 3 bases and 1 base, in that order; junction bases with no gene match: 6. The CDR3 extends over 16 amino acids. CDR1 MNHEY and CDR2 SMNVEV come from the germline V gene (reference sequence). The CDR3 sequence is CASSFYSSGGSYEQYF. CDR3 nucleotides: TGTGCCAGCAGTTTCTATTCTAGCGGGGGTTCCTACGAGCAGTACTTC.

V usage is TRBV4-1 and J usage is TRBJ1-6; the match to TRBD1 covers 8 bases. V was pared by 0 bases and J by 6 bases, with 4 bases of the junction left unmatched. This CDR3 has 16 amino acids. Germline CDR1 MGHRA, CDR2 YSYEKL. CDR3 region: CASSQEAGQGNSPLHF. CDR3 sequence (DNA): TGCGCCAGCAGCCAAGAGGCAGGACAGGGTAATTCACCCCTCCACTTT.

The rearrangement links TRBV10-3 to TRBJ2-1, with TRBD2 matching 10 bases. V shed 2 bases and J 6 bases; nucleotides not matched to a gene: 7. This CDR3 has 16 amino acids. Germline V gene data show CDR1 as ENHRY and CDR2 as SYGVKD. In nucleotides, the CDR3 is TGTGCCATCAGTGAGATGAGCGGGGGGGCTCCCAATGAGCAGTTCTTC. Translating it yields CAISEMSGGAPNEQFF.

This clone was seen a few times. The gene calls are TRBV6-1 and TRBJ1-2; 9 nucleotides line up with TRBD1. Losses at the gene ends were 3 bases for V and 4 bases for J; bases not matched to a gene: 0. Per the germline V gene, CDR1 is MNHNS and CDR2 is SASEGT. This CDR3 is built from 13 residues. CDR3 protein: CASSETGGYGYTF. In DNA, the CDR3 is TGTGCCAGCAGTGAGACAGGGGGCTATGGCTACACCTTC.

CDR3 sequence (DNA): TGTGCCAGCAGCGCTAGCGGGGCTCCAGGTCCCTACGAGCAGTACTTC. Residues: CASSASGAPGPYEQYF. V is TRBV9 and J is TRBJ2-7; 9 nucleotides match TRBD2. V shed 3 bases and J 2 bases; nucleotides not matched to a gene: 9. The CDR3 is made up of 16 amino acids. The germline CDR1 and CDR2 sequences are SGDLS and YYNGEE.

A single count supports this clone. The chain employs TRBV4-1 and TRBJ2-1; D uncertain. Germline values: CDR1 MGHRA, CDR2 YSYEKL. The V gene lost 2 bases and the J gene lost 4 bases, with 6 bases spanning the gap. This CDR3 region has 13 residues. The CDR3 loop is CASSQQDYNEQFF. Written as DNA, the CDR3 is TGCGCCAGCAGCCAACAGGATTACAATGAGCAGTTCTTC.

The rearrangement links TRBV11-2 to TRBJ1-1; D gene uncertain. V was clipped by 0 bases and J by 3 bases, with 8 bases between them. Germline V CDR1 and CDR2: SGHAT, FQNNGV. The CDR3 consists of 14 residues. CDR3 sequence: CASSLDVLYTEAFF. In DNA, the CDR3 is TGTGCCAGCAGCTTAGATGTTCTGTACACTGAAGCTTTCTTT.

This clone has only a few counts. The chain has TRBV11-2 and TRBJ2-7; D might be TRBD2 (7 bases). CDR3 length equals 13 residues. V shed 5 bases and J shed 3 bases, with 11 bases lying between them. Germline V gene data show CDR1 as SGHAT and CDR2 as FQNNGV. CDR3 amino acids: CASSPGGLYEQYF. CDR3 sequence (DNA): TGTGCCAGCAGCCCCGGGGGGCTCTACGAGCAGTACTTC.

The chain links TRBV4-2 to TRBJ1-1; D gene ambiguous. There are 13 residues in the CDR3. CDR1 LGHNA and CDR2 YNFKEQ come from the germline V gene. V shed 0 bases and J shed 5 bases, with 7 bases lying between them. CDR3 coding DNA: TGTGCCAGCAGCCAAGAAACGGGGACTGAAGCTTTCTTT. Translation gives CASSQETGTEAFF.

The rearrangement links TRBV6-5 to TRBJ1-1, with 7 bases identical to TRBD1. Germline CDR1 and CDR2: MNHEY and SVGAGI. V was clipped by 5 bases and J by 6 bases; unmatched bases: 12. The CDR3 runs to 15 residues. DNA for the CDR3: TGTGCCAGCAGTCAAGGACAGGAGAGAATCGCTGAAGCTTTCTTT. It yields the protein CASSQGQERIAEAFF.

This sequence joins TRBV10-3 and TRBJ1-6; 8 bases align to TRBD1. There are 14 residues in the CDR3. In germline, CDR1 is ENHRY, CDR2 SYGVKD. Trimming removed 6 bases from V and 7 bases from J; junction bases left unmatched: 5. The CDR3 here is CAISPTGENSPLHF. As DNA, the CDR3 is TGTGCCATCAGCCCGACAGGGGAGAATTCACCCCTCCACTTT.

This chain uses TRBV7-6 with TRBJ2-3; weak D call: TRBD2 (6 bases). Deletions cut 0 bases from V and 6 bases from J, with 22 bases between. The CDR3 covers 18 residues. Germline V gives CDR1 SGHVS, CDR2 FNYEAQ. The chain's CDR3 is CASSLAWVRSGESDTQYF. CDR3 nucleotide sequence: TGTGCCAGCAGCTTAGCTTGGGTACGATCGGGGGAGTCGGATACGCAGTATTTT.

This clone was found once. The chain has TRBV6-6 and TRBJ2-1; D perhaps matches TRBD2 (6 bases). The CDR3 length is 13 residues. Germline-derived CDR1 and CDR2 are MNHNY and SVGAGI (reference sequence). With 6 bases removed from V and 8 bases from J, the gap between germline ends came to 14 bases. The chain's CDR3 is CASRGSGPDEQFF. The CDR3, as DNA: TGTGCCAGCAGGGGTAGCGGACCGGATGAGCAGTTCTTC.

The V call is TRBV10-2, the J call TRBJ1-2; TRBD1 aligns across 8 bases. There are 16 residues in the CDR3. V lost 8 bases and J lost 4; bases outside the gene matches: 15. Germline V gives CDR1 WSHSY, CDR2 SAAADI. The CDR3 DNA is TGCGCCAGCGGCCCCAGGGGGCGCGGAGGGGTCTATGGCTACACCTTC. This sequence encodes CASGPRGRGGVYGYTF.

The chain couples TRBV5-1 to TRBJ1-1; TRBD1 matches 7 bases. Trimming cost V 3 bases and J 7 bases; bases outside gene matches: 12. CDR3 length: 15 amino acids. CDR1 is SGHRS and CDR2 is YFSETQ in the germline V gene. CDR3 bases: TGCGCCAGCAGCTGGAACCCGACAGGGTTGAGTGAAGCTTTCTTT. Translated: CASSWNPTGLSEAFF.

CDR3: CASSPAGGTSNTEAFF. In nucleotides, the CDR3 is TGTGCCAGCAGCCCTGCCGGCGGGACCTCGAACACTGAAGCTTTCTTT. The J gene is TRBJ1-1, the V gene TRBV7-9; a weak D match, TRBD1 (5 bases). Germline V gene data show CDR1 as SEHNR and CDR2 as FQNEAQ (reference sequence). Trimming stripped 5 bases from V and 1 base from J, with 17 bases between. The CDR3 covers 16 residues.